The next 27 T cell receptor beta chains were all read from a single sample in a study of blood T cells in healthy people across ages. Next came a second PCR, run for about 7 to 12 cycles, which used a sample-barcoded 5' primer along with a J-beta primer mix. TCRdb used MiXCR to reprocess the 5' RACE reads, holding one entry per CDR3 protein. The data contain around 870,000 distinct CDR3 sequences, more than 25% of them singletons. Material for sequencing was blood. The receptor source for this set is a woman of 80 years or more in good health.

There are many counts of this clonotype. This chain joins TRBV11-2 and TRBJ2-1; D unclear. This CDR3 comprises 17 residues. Trimming took off 3 bases at V and 2 bases at J, with 17 bases between the two ends. Germline V gene data show CDR1 as SGHAT and CDR2 as FQNNGV. CDR3 residues: CASSFKKEGNTYNEQFF. CDR3 DNA sequence: TGTGCCAGCAGCTTTAAAAAGGAAGGGAACACCTACAATGAGCAGTTCTTC.

This clonotype was seen ten or more times. This chain uses TRBV18 with TRBJ1-2; 7 nucleotides align to TRBD1. The germline CDR1 and CDR2 sequences are KGHSH and LQKENI. CDR3 length: 14 residues. V shed 5 bases, J shed 2 bases, and the junction held 5 bases outside the gene matches. CDR3 sequence (DNA): TGTGCCAGCTCAGTCGGGACAGTCAACTATGGCTACACCTTC. It encodes CASSVGTVNYGYTF.

This clonotype appeared a few times. The CDR3: CASTPTSGPTGELFF. CDR3 bases: TGTGCCAGCACCCCGACTAGCGGGCCCACCGGGGAGCTGTTTTTT. The V and J genes are TRBV12-3 or TRBV12-4 and TRBJ2-2, with 10 nucleotides matching TRBD2. Trimming cost V 7 bases and J 4 bases; bases outside gene matches: 6. The CDR3 sequence is 15 residues long.

J is TRBJ2-5 and V is TRBV9; no clear D gene. CDR1 is SGDLS and CDR2 is YYNGEE in the germline V gene. The length of the CDR3 is 14 residues. V lost 3 bases, J lost 0 bases, and 9 bases lay in between. CDR3 region: CASSGGENQETQYF. Written as DNA, the CDR3 is TGTGCCAGCAGCGGCGGCGAAAACCAAGAGACCCAGTACTTC. Supplemented by reference TRBV9 and TRBJ2-5, the full variable domain reads DSGVTQTPKHLITATGQRVTLRCSPRSGDLSVYWYQQSLDQGLQFLIQYYNGEERAKGNILERFSAQQFPDLHSELNLSSLELGDSALYFCASSGGENQETQYFGPGTRLLVL.

The chain employs TRBV5-6 and TRBJ1-1; 7 nucleotides line up with TRBD1. Germline V gene lookup returns CDR1 SGHDT and CDR2 YYEEEE. V lost 0 bases and J lost 2; bases outside the gene matches: 7. The CDR3 sequence is 16 residues long. CDR3 nucleotide sequence: TGTGCCAGCAGCTTGGCTGCAGGGGGGCGAAACACTGAAGCTTTCTTT. Its protein is CASSLAAGGRNTEAFF.

Of note for this clonotype: This may be a read error: a much more frequent sequence differs by one nucleotide. The gene calls are TRBV15 and TRBJ1-6; no clear D. The V and J ends lost 2 bases and 9 bases respectively, with 14 bases between them. The CDR3 has 15 amino acids. Germline V gene sequence: CDR1 LNHNV, CDR2 YYDKDF (reference sequence). In nucleotides, the CDR3 is TGTGCCACCAGCAGAACCGGCGGAAGGGCTTCACCCCTCCACTTT. It codes for CATSRTGGRASPLHF.

This clonotype was seen repeatedly, ten times or more. V usage is TRBV25-1 and J usage is TRBJ2-5; tentatively, D is TRBD1 (6 bases). Trimming cost V 3 bases and J 4 bases, with 15 bases left between them. The CDR3 has 15 residues. Germline CDR1 is MGHDK and CDR2 is SYGVNS. The CDR3 sequence is CASSDTGWVGETQYF. The DNA of the CDR3 is TGTGCCAGCAGTGATACAGGGTGGGTCGGAGAGACCCAGTACTTC. The full variable domain, with the rest looked up from reference TRBV25-1 and TRBJ2-5, is EADIYQTPRYLVIGTGKKITLECSQTMGHDKMYWYQQDPGMELHLIHYSYGVNSTEKGDLSSESTVSRIRTEHFPLTLESARPSHTSQYLCASSDTGWVGETQYFGPGTRLLVL.

For this clonotype: A read error may explain this, as a much larger clone is one base away. V and J are TRBV2 and TRBJ2-1; 14 nucleotides line up with TRBD2. V dropped 6 bases and J dropped 12; count of bases not matched to a gene: 7. Germline assignment: CDR1 SNHLY and CDR2 FYNNEI. The CDR3 runs 14 residues. In DNA form, the CDR3 reads TGTGCCAGCAGAACCGGGACTAGCGGGGGAGGGCAGTTCTTC. Translation gives CASRTGTSGGGQFF. Complete variable domain (other parts from reference TRBV2 and TRBJ2-1): EPEVTQTPSHQVTQMGQEVILRCVPISNHLYFYWYRQILGQKVEFLVSFYNNEISEKSEIFDDQFSVERPDGSNFTLKIRSTKLEDSAMYFCASRTGTSGGGQFFGPGTRLTVL.

This clonotype has more than one count but fewer than ten. One junction end disagrees with the germline gene, perhaps due to a read error. The rearrangement uses TRBV30 and TRBJ2-6; unclear D gene. The CDR3 sequence is 14 residues long. From germline, CDR1 is GTSNPN and CDR2 SVGIG (reference sequence). The CDR3, as DNA: TGTACCTGGAGTGTAAAGACTGGGGCCAACGTCCTGACTTTC. Encoded protein: CTWSVKTGANVLTF.

Ten or more counts support this clonotype. V usage is TRBV10-3 and J usage is TRBJ1-2; D is possibly TRBD1 (5 bases). V dropped 3 bases and J dropped 3 bases, with 11 bases sitting between them. This CDR3 contains 14 residues. Looked up from germline, CDR1 is ENHRY and CDR2 is SYGVKD. CDR3 bases: TGTGCCATCAGTGACAGGGCCGCGGACTATGGCTACACCTTC. Protein: CAISDRAADYGYTF.

This clonotype has just a few counts. The chain has TRBV20-1 and TRBJ2-3; D gene uncertain. Germline CDR1 is DFQATT and CDR2 is SNEGSKA (reference sequence). V gave up 3 bases and J gave up 8 bases, with 12 bases separating them. The CDR3 has 12 amino acids. The CDR3 is CSARRMGSTQYF. DNA of the CDR3: TGCAGTGCTAGGAGGATGGGCTCTACGCAGTATTTT.

The table lists this clonotype with a few counts. The chain couples TRBV5-6 to TRBJ1-1, with unresolved D. CDR3 length: 15 amino acids. Germline V gene sequence: CDR1 SGHDT, CDR2 YYEEEE. V shed 4 bases and J shed 1 base, with 14 bases lying between them. CDR3 residues: CASSPQGKANTEAFF. As DNA, the CDR3 is TGTGCCAGCAGCCCTCAAGGGAAGGCGAACACTGAAGCTTTCTTT.

This clonotype was detected many times. The V and J genes are TRBV7-9 and TRBJ2-1; weak D call: TRBD1 (5 bases). The ends were cut back, 5 bases at V and 6 bases at J, with 17 bases in the middle. CDR1 and CDR2 from the germline V gene are SEHNR and FQNEAQ (reference sequence). This CDR3 is 15 amino acids long. CDR3 amino acids: CASSAIGARFNEQFF. CDR3 nucleotides: TGTGCCAGCAGCGCCATAGGGGCTAGATTCAATGAGCAGTTCTTC.

This clonotype was counted ten times or more. The chain recombines TRBV3-1 with TRBJ2-7, with D perhaps TRBD1 or TRBD2 (5 bases each). Trimming took 0 bases from V and 1 from J, leaving 13 bases between them. Germline loops: CDR1 LGHDT, CDR2 YNNKEL (reference sequence). The CDR3 contains 16 residues. This CDR3 reads CASSQDLGTQSYEQYF. The CDR3 nucleotides read TGTGCCAGCAGCCAAGACCTCGGGACGCAATCCTACGAGCAGTACTTC.

The J gene is TRBJ1-1, the V gene TRBV29-1, with TRBD1 matching over 9 bases. V lost 6 bases, J lost 5 bases, and 7 bases stayed unmatched. Germline lookup yields CDR1 SQVTM and CDR2 ANQGSEA. CDR3 length: 13 amino acids. For the CDR3, the DNA is TGCAGCGTCAAACAGGGGGCGCGGACTGAAGCTTTCTTT. It specifies CSVKQGARTEAFF.

For this clonotype: Sequence at one end of the junction differs from germline and may be a read error. The chain carries TRBV4-3 and TRBJ2-4, with D hard to call. This CDR3 comprises 17 residues. Germline values: CDR1 LGHNA, CDR2 YSLEER. The DNA for the CDR3 is TGCGCCAGCAGCCAAGATCCCCCTTCCGGAGCCAAAAACGTTCAGTACTTC. Protein sequence: CASSQDPPSGAKNVQYF.

This clonotype was picked up many times. This chain uses TRBV20-1 with TRBJ2-3; 8 nucleotides align to TRBD2. CDR1 is DFQATT, CDR2 SNEGSKA, per germline (reference sequence). There are 15 residues in the CDR3. V trimming: 6 bases; J trimming: 0 bases; junction bases outside the gene matches: 8. The CDR3 coding sequence is TGCAGTGCCAAGCGGGGGAGACTAAGCACAGATACGCAGTATTTT. As protein: CSAKRGRLSTDTQYF.

About this clonotype: The CDR3 does not end in the conserved phenylalanine or tryptophan, so this is likely a read error. The V call is TRBV24-1, the J call TRBJ1-5; D gene unclear. V was cut by 5 bases and J by 3 bases, with 10 bases left in between. Germline assignment: CDR1 KGHDR and CDR2 SFDVKD. CDR3 length: 14 amino acids. CDR3 nucleotide sequence: TGTGCCACCAGTGGGGTCAGCAACAATCAGCCCCAGCATTGT. This gives the protein CATSGVSNNQPQHC.

This clonotype was detected ten times or more. The rearrangement uses TRBV3-1 and TRBJ1-2; D is possibly TRBD1 (5 bases). Germline V gene lookup returns CDR1 LGHDT and CDR2 YNNKEL (reference sequence). This CDR3 region has 16 residues. The V and J ends lost 1 base and 8 bases respectively, with 20 bases between them. CDR3 nucleotide sequence: TGTGCCAGCAGCCAAGCCTTAATAACCGGGACCTCCGGCTACACCTTC. It translates to CASSQALITGTSGYTF.

This clonotype has ten or more counts. The rearrangement uses TRBV2 and TRBJ1-6; TRBD1 matches 8 bases. Germline V gives CDR1 SNHLY, CDR2 FYNNEI. Trimming took 4 bases from V and 6 from J; bases not matched to a gene: 5. This CDR3 is 15 amino acids long. The CDR3 is CASSGYRGFNSPLHF. CDR3 DNA sequence: TGTGCCAGCAGTGGATACAGGGGGTTTAATTCACCCCTCCACTTT.

This clonotype appeared a few times. The chain carries TRBV5-5 and TRBJ1-2; tentative D call: TRBD1 (6 bases). The V end lost 2 bases, the J end lost 5 bases, and 13 bases lay between the germline ends. The CDR3 sequence is 14 residues long. Germline-derived CDR1 and CDR2 are SGHKS and YYEKEE (reference sequence). CDR3 sequence reads: CASSLEDSRYGYTF. The CDR3 nucleotides are TGTGCCAGCAGCTTAGAGGACAGCCGTTATGGCTACACCTTC.

A few counts support this clonotype. This may stem from a read error, because a much larger clone lies one nucleotide away. The genes are TRBV7-2 and TRBJ2-1; 16 bases map to TRBD2. The CDR3 runs 18 residues. Per the germline V gene, CDR1 is SGHTA and CDR2 is FQGNSA. CDR3 nucleotide sequence: TGTGCCGGCAGCGAAGAGGGGACTAGCGGGGGGGCGGGCAATGAGCAGTTCTTC. As protein: CAGSEEGTSGGAGNEQFF.

The chain joins TRBV20-1 to TRBJ2-3, with 9 bases matching TRBD2. The CDR3 is 14 amino acids. V lost 2 bases and J lost 3; bases outside the gene matches: 3. Germline lookup yields CDR1 DFQATT and CDR2 SNEGSKA (reference sequence). The DNA of the CDR3 is TGCAGTGCTAGACTAGCGGGATATACAGATACGCAGTATTTT. The encoded protein is CSARLAGYTDTQYF.

Remarks on this clonotype: The junction does not match germline at one end; this may be a read error. The V and J genes are TRBV27 and TRBJ2-7, with D perhaps assigned TRBD1 or TRBD2 (5 bases each). CDR1 MNHEY and CDR2 SMNVEV come from the germline V gene (reference sequence). This CDR3 contains 16 residues. In DNA, the CDR3 is TGTGCCAGCAGTTTATCTAGCTGGGGGACCTCCTACGAGCGGTACTTC. Protein: CASSLSSWGTSYERYF.

This clonotype was counted many times. A much more abundant neighbour one base away suggests this may be a read error. V usage is TRBV2 and J usage is TRBJ2-1; 11 bases map to TRBD1. The end of the DNA aligns better with TRBJ2-7, so the J call may be wrong. The CDR3 covers 15 residues. Germline loops: CDR1 SNHLY, CDR2 FYNNEI. This CDR3 reads CASCEDRGQYNEQYF. The CDR3, as DNA: TGTGCCAGCTGTGAGGACAGGGGGCAATACAATGAGCAGTACTTC.

This clonotype was counted many times. J is TRBJ1-2 and V is TRBV27; no reliable D call. Germline CDR1 is MNHEY and CDR2 is SMNVEV (reference sequence). CDR3 length equals 14 residues. Trimming took off 8 bases at V and 4 bases at J, with 17 bases between the two ends. CDR3 amino acids: CASRSPGSRYGYTF. DNA of the CDR3: TGTGCCAGCCGTTCGCCTGGGTCCCGCTATGGCTACACCTTC.

This clonotype was detected a few times. A read error may explain this, as a much larger clone is one base away. V usage is TRBV6-2 or TRBV6-3 and J usage is TRBJ2-1, with 13 bases that match TRBD2. In germline, CDR1 is MNHEY, CDR2 SVGEGT. The CDR3 covers 18 residues. In nucleotides, the CDR3 is TGTGCCAGCAGTTACTTGACTCCCGGGACTAGCGGGAACAATGGGCAGTTCTTC. Translating gives CASSYLTPGTSGNNGQFF.